This T cell receptor beta chain was recovered during a study of cytomegalovirus exposure and HLA in healthy donors. Overall study results and limits: An assumption of roughly uniform sequencing depth across donors underlay the presence/absence analyses. Previous analysis showed most TCR beta V segments were productive about 87% or about 30% of the time. Using a false discovery rate of 0.05, a later analysis showed that around 16,000 TCR beta sequences were associated with HLA alleles.

There are a few counts of this clone. Its matching antigen is unknown. A multiplex PCR was run with 60 Vbeta primers and 13 Jbeta primers. The assay was immunoSEQ multiplex PCR, and TCRdb's table has in-frame clones only and misses some. The sample gives about 160,000 clones, about 81% of which show up once; under 2% is in the top ten. The sequenced sample was PBMCs. The TCR was taken from a woman aged 18 to 35 in good health and CMV-seronegative.

The CDR3 DNA reads TGTGCCAGCAGCCCGACGACGACAGGGGCGAACACTGAAGCTTTCTTT. Amino acids: CASSPTTTGANTEAFF. The chain combines TRBV7-8 with TRBJ1-1; 8 bases fit TRBD1. Germline trimming cut 5 bases from V and 1 base from J; bases unmatched to any gene: 9. The germline V gene has CDR1 SGHVS and CDR2 FQNEAQ. The CDR3 has 16 amino acids.